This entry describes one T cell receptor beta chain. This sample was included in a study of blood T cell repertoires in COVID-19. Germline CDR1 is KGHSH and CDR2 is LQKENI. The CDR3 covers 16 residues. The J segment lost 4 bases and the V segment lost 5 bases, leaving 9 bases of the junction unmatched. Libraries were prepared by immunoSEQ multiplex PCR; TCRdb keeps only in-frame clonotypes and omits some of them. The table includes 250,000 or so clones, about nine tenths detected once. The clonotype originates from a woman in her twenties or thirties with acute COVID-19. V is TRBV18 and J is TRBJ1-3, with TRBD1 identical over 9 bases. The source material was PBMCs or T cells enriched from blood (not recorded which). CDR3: CASSSPNRGLGNTIYF. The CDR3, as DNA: TGTGCCAGCTCATCTCCAAACAGGGGGCTGGGAAACACCATATATTTT.